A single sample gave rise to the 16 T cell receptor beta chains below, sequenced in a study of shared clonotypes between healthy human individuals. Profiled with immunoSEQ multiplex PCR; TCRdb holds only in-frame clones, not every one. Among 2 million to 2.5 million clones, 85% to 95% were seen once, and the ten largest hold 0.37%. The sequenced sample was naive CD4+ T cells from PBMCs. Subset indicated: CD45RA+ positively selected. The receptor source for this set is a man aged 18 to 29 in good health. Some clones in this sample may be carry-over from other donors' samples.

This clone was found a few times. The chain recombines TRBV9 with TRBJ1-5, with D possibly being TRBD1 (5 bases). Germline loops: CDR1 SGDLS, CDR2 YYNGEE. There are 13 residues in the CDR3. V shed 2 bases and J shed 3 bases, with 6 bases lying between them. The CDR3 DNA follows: TGTGCCAGCAGCGTCAGGGACAATCAGCCCCAGCATTTT. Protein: CASSVRDNQPQHF. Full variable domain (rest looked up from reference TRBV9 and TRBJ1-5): DSGVTQTPKHLITATGQRVTLRCSPRSGDLSVYWYQQSLDQGLQFLIQYYNGEERAKGNILERFSAQQFPDLHSELNLSSLELGDSALYFCASSVRDNQPQHFGDGTRLSIL.

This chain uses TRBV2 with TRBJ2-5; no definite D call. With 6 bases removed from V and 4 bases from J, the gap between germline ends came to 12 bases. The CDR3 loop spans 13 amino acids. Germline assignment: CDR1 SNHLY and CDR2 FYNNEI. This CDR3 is CASSVTWGETQYF. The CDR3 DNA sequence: TGTGCCAGCAGCGTGACTTGGGGAGAGACCCAGTACTTC.

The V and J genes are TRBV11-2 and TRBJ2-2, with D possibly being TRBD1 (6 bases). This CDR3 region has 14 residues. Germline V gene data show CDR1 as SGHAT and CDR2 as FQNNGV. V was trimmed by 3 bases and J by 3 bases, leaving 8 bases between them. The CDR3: CASSFNRDTGELFF. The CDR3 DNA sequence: TGTGCCAGCAGCTTTAACAGGGACACCGGGGAGCTGTTTTTT.

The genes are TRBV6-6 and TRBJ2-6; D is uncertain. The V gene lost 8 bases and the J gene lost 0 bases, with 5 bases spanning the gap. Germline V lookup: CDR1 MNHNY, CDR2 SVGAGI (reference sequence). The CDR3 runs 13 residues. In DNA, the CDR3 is TGTGCCAGCGGTGCCTCTGGGGCCAACGTCCTGACTTTC. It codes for CASGASGANVLTF.

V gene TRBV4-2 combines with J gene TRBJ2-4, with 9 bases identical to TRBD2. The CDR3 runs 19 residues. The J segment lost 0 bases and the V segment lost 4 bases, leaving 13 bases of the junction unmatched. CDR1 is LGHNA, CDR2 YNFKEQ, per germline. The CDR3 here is CASSPRGASGDVAKNIQYF. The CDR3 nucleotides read TGTGCCAGCAGCCCACGAGGGGCTAGCGGGGACGTAGCCAAAAACATTCAGTACTTC.

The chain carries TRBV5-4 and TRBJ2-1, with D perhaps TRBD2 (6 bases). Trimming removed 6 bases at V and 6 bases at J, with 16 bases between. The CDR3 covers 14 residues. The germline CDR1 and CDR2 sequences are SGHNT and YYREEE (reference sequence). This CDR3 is CASTSGGIGNEQFF. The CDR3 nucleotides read TGTGCCAGCACCTCCGGCGGGATAGGCAATGAGCAGTTCTTC.

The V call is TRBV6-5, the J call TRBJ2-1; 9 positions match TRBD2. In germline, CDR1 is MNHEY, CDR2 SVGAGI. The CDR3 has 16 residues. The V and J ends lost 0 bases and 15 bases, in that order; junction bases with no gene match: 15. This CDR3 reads CASSYSLLAGRVTLFF. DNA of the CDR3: TGTGCCAGCAGTTACTCCTTGCTAGCGGGGCGGGTTACTCTGTTCTTC.

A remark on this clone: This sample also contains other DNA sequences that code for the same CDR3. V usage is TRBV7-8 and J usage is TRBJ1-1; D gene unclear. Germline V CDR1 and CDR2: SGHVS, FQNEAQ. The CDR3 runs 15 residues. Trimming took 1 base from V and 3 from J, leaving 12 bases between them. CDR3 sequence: CASSLGLGGDTEAFF. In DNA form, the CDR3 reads TGTGCCAGCAGCTTAGGTCTAGGCGGGGACACTGAAGCTTTCTTT. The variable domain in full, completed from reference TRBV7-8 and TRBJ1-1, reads GAGVSQSPRYKVAKRGQDVALRCDPISGHVSLFWYQQALGQGPEFLTYFQNEAQLDKSGLPSDRFFAERPEGSVSTLKIQRTQQEDSAVYLCASSLGLGGDTEAFFGQGTRLTVV.

The CDR3 loop is CASTLQGGDEQYF. CDR3 bases: TGCGCCAGCACCCTACAGGGAGGCGACGAGCAGTACTTC. The V call is TRBV5-1, the J call TRBJ2-5; D may match TRBD1 or TRBD2 (6 bases each). The DNA end lines up better with TRBJ2-7; the J call may be wrong. The CDR3 sequence is 13 residues long. CDR1 and CDR2 (germline): SGHRS, YFSETQ.

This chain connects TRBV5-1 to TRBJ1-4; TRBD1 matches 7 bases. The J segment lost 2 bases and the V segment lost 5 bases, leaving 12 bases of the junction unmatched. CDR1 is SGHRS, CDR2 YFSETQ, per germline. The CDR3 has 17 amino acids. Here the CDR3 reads CASSPEGARSTNEKLFF. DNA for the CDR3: TGCGCCAGCAGTCCGGAGGGGGCGCGGTCTACTAATGAAAAACTGTTTTTT. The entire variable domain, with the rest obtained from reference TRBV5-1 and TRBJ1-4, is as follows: KAGVTQTPRYLIKTRGQQVTLSCSPISGHRSVSWYQQTPGQGLQFLFEYFSETQRNKGNFPGRFSGRQFSNSRSEMNVSTLELGDSALYLCASSPEGARSTNEKLFFGSGTQLSVL.

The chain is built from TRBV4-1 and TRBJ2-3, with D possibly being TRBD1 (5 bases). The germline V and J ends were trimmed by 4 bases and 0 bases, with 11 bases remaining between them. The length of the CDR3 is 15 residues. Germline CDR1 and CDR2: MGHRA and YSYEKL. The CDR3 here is CASSRTQSSTDTQYF. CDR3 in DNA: TGCGCCAGCAGCCGGACACAGTCTAGCACAGATACGCAGTATTTT.

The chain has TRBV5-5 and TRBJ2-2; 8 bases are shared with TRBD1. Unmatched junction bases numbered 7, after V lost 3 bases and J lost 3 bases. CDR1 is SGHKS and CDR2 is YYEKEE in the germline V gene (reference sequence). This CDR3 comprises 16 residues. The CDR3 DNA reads TGTGCCAGCAGCTATCTGACAGGGGCCGACACCGGGGAGCTGTTTTTT. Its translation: CASSYLTGADTGELFF.

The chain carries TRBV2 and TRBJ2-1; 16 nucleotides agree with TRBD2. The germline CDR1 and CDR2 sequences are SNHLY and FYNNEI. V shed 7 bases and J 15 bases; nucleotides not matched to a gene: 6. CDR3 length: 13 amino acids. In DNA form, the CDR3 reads TGTGCCAGCACCTTGGGACTAGCGGGAGGGCCGTTCTTC. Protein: CASTLGLAGGPFF.

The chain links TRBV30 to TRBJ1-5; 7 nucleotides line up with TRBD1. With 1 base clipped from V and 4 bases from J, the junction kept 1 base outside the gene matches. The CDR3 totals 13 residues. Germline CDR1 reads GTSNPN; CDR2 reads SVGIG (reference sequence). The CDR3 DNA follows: TGTGCCTGGAGTGAGGGGGCAAATCAGCCCCAGCATTTT. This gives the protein CAWSEGANQPQHF. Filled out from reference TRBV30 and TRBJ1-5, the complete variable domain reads SQTIHQWPATLVQPVGSPLSLECTVEGTSNPNLYWYRQAAGRGLQLLFYSVGIGQISSEVPQNLSASRPQDRQFILSSKKLLLSDSGFYLCAWSEGANQPQHFGDGTRLSIL.

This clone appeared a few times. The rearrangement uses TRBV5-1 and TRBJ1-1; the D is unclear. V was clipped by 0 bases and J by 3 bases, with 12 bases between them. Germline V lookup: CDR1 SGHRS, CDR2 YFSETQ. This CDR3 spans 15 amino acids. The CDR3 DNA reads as TGCGCCAGCAGCTTGGAAGCCCGCGGAGACACTGAAGCTTTCTTT. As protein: CASSLEARGDTEAFF.

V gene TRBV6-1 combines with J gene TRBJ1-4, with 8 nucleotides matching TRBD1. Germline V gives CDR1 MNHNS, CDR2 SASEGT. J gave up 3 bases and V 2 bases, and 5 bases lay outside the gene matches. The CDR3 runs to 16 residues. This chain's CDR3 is CASSELRGRSNEKLFF. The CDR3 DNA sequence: TGTGCCAGCAGTGAACTCAGGGGGCGATCTAATGAAAAACTGTTTTTT.